The clone carrying this T cell receptor (beta chain) came up many times. Its antigen is not known. This sample is part of a study of identical twins. General study points: Twins showed weaker excess sharing in their beta out-of-frame sequences. Twin-shared out-of-frame alpha sequences showed excess low generation probability.

A template switching step contributed a universal primer site, while unique molecular identifiers were present in the cDNA. TCRdb analysed the 5' RACE reads with MiXCR anew, one entry per CDR3 protein. The sample has hundreds of thousands of distinct CDR3 sequences, 6.1% seen once. V shed 5 bases and J 9 bases; nucleotides not matched to a gene: 11. The V gene's germline CDR1 is MNHEY and CDR2 SMNVEV (reference sequence). This CDR3 is built from 16 residues. This chain uses TRBV27 with TRBJ2-1; 12 nucleotides align to TRBD2. The TCR sequence derives from a man aged 18 to 35 in good health. Input material: naive T cells sorted from blood. The DNA for the CDR3 is TGTGCCAGCAGTGATCTAGGGACTAGCGGGTCGGGTGAGCAGTTCTTC. Translation gives CASSDLGTSGSGEQFF.